The 23 T cell receptor beta chains in this list originate from one sample, sequenced in a study of cytomegalovirus exposure and HLA in healthy donors. The PCR made use of 60 Vbeta and 13 Jbeta primers. Produced via immunoSEQ multiplex PCR; TCRdb's table is partial and in-frame only. The sample consists of 95,000 to 150,000 clones, about 71% of them appearing once. The source material was PBMCs. The receptors were sampled from a woman in her forties or fifties in good health and CMV-seronegative.

This clone turned up a few times. This rearrangement joins TRBV14 to TRBJ1-2, with D possibly matching TRBD1 (5 bases). This CDR3 has 13 amino acids. V was pared by 0 bases and J by 8 bases, with 10 bases between. Looked up from germline, CDR1 is SGHDN and CDR2 is FVKESK. The CDR3 loop reads CASSQDRVYGYTF. The CDR3 nucleotides are TGTGCCAGCAGCCAAGACAGGGTTTACGGCTACACCTTC.

At least ten counts were recorded for this clone. The chain links TRBV30 to TRBJ1-1; 8 bases are a match to TRBD1. Germline CDR1 and CDR2: GTSNPN and SVGIG (reference sequence). Trimming at V came to 3 bases and at J to 2 bases, leaving 5 bases not matched to a gene. The CDR3 consists of 14 residues. The CDR3 nucleotides are TGTGCCTGGAGCGGGGACAGGAGAAACACTGAAGCTTTCTTT. Amino acids: CAWSGDRRNTEAFF.

The CDR3 sequence: CASSLTSGWSDTQYF. CDR3 coding DNA: TGTGCCAGCAGCTTAACTTCCGGGTGGTCGGATACGCAGTATTTT. V gene TRBV7-3 combines with J gene TRBJ2-3; D gene uncertain. Trimming cost V 0 bases and J 6 bases, with 13 bases left between them. Germline V gene sequence: CDR1 SGHTA, CDR2 FQGTGA. CDR3 length equals 15 residues.

The chain carries TRBV6-5 and TRBJ2-7; TRBD1 matches 9 bases. The CDR3 loop spans 14 amino acids. The V and J ends lost 6 bases and 2 bases, in that order; junction bases with no gene match: 5. Germline V gene data show CDR1 as MNHEY and CDR2 as SVGAGI. CDR3 protein: CASRSDRGTYEQYF. CDR3 coding DNA: TGTGCCAGCAGGTCCGACAGGGGGACCTACGAGCAGTACTTC.

The chain combines TRBV7-2 with TRBJ2-3, with TRBD2 matching 7 bases. This CDR3 has 14 amino acids. Trimming removed 5 bases from V and 4 bases from J; junction bases left unmatched: 6. CDR1 is SGHTA and CDR2 is FQGNSA in the germline V gene. CDR3 coding DNA: TGTGCCAGCAGCCTGACTAGCCAGGCAGATACGCAGTATTTT. It yields the protein CASSLTSQADTQYF.

The chain is built from TRBV27 and TRBJ2-7, with 13 bases that match TRBD2. Germline assignment: CDR1 MNHEY and CDR2 SMNVEV (reference sequence). The CDR3 is 16 residues long. J was trimmed by 2 bases and V by 3 bases; bases with no gene match: 4. The CDR3 sequence is CASSLDGLAGAYEQYF. The CDR3 nucleotides are TGTGCCAGCAGTTTGGACGGACTAGCGGGAGCCTACGAGCAGTACTTC.

The chain combines TRBV9 with TRBJ2-3; 9 nucleotides align to TRBD2. V trimming: 0 bases; J trimming: 5 bases; junction bases outside the gene matches: 4. Looked up from germline, CDR1 is SGDLS and CDR2 is YYNGEE. The CDR3 sequence is 15 residues long. DNA for the CDR3: TGTGCCAGCAGCGTAGTTAGCGGGAGAGGAGATACGCAGTATTTT. As protein: CASSVVSGRGDTQYF.

The chain uses TRBV7-2 and TRBJ1-5; TRBD1 matches 9 bases. V lost 5 bases, J lost 6 bases, and 8 bases stayed unmatched. Germline CDR1 and CDR2: SGHTA and FQGNSA. CDR3 length: 15 amino acids. CDR3 DNA sequence: TGTGCCAGCAGCGAACCGGGACAGGGTGGTCAGCCCCAGCATTTT. Its protein is CASSEPGQGGQPQHF.

This clone was counted only a few times. The V gene is TRBV7-2, the J gene TRBJ1-1; no clear D. The CDR3 contains 15 residues. V lost 6 bases and J lost 1, with 15 bases in between. Per germline, CDR1 SGHTA and CDR2 FQGNSA. The CDR3 DNA follows: TGTGCCAGCAGTAAATCGGGGTACGGGAACACTGAAGCTTTCTTT. Translation: CASSKSGYGNTEAFF.

The rearrangement uses TRBV6-5 and TRBJ1-6; no clear D. The CDR3 is 16 residues long. The germline V and J ends were trimmed by 0 bases and 7 bases, with 13 bases remaining between them. Germline V gene data show CDR1 as MNHEY and CDR2 as SVGAGI. The CDR3 is CASSYSLAGSNSPLHF. Here the CDR3 DNA reads TGTGCCAGCAGTTACTCTCTCGCAGGTTCCAATTCACCCCTCCACTTT.

This clone appeared a single time. This chain links TRBV7-9 with TRBJ2-5; a weak D match, TRBD1 (6 bases). With the DNA end fitting TRBJ2-7 better, the J assignment may be wrong. Germline CDR1 reads SEHNR; CDR2 reads FQNEAQ (reference sequence). CDR3 length: 15 residues. The CDR3 bases are TGTGCCAGCAGCTTAGGGGGGCACCGAGACAGCGAGCAGTACTTC. This codes for CASSLGGHRDSEQYF.

This clone was found once. This chain uses TRBV11-3 with TRBJ2-2, with D unclear. Germline V CDR1 and CDR2: SGHNT, YENEEA. The CDR3 consists of 15 residues. The ends were cut back, 6 bases at V and 1 base at J, with 12 bases in the middle. The CDR3 DNA sequence: TGTGCCAGCAGTTCGACAAAAATGAACACCGGGGAGCTGTTTTTT. This gives the protein CASSSTKMNTGELFF.

This sequence joins TRBV29-1 and TRBJ2-7, with D possibly TRBD2 on 5 matching bases. This CDR3 has 12 amino acids. Trimming cost V 6 bases and J 6 bases, with 15 bases left between them. Germline CDR1 SQVTM, CDR2 ANQGSEA. The CDR3 bases are TGCAGCGTCCGTGGACGTGGGAGCGAGCAGTACTTC. Protein: CSVRGRGSEQYF.

The chain carries TRBV6-6 and TRBJ2-5, with D perhaps matching TRBD2 (5 bases). Trimming took 6 bases from V and 2 from J, leaving 19 bases between them. The germline V gene has CDR1 MNHNY and CDR2 SVGAGI (reference sequence). The CDR3 is 16 amino acids. CDR3 protein: CASRDSGSEAQETQYF. CDR3 coding DNA: TGTGCCAGCAGGGACTCCGGAAGCGAAGCACAAGAGACCCAGTACTTC.

The chain has TRBV7-2 and TRBJ2-5; tentative D call: TRBD2 (5 bases). The J call may not be correct, given that the DNA end is closer to TRBJ2-7. In germline, CDR1 is SGHTA, CDR2 FQGNSA. The CDR3 totals 16 residues. CDR3 bases: TGTGCCAGCAGCTTCGACGGGCGGGCTAGGATCCACGAGCAGTACTTC. As protein: CASSFDGRARIHEQYF.

The rearrangement links TRBV4-1 to TRBJ2-1; D might be TRBD2 (6 bases). CDR1 MGHRA and CDR2 YSYEKL come from the germline V gene. The V end was cut by 5 bases, the J end by 1 base, with 21 bases between. This CDR3 region has 18 residues. For the CDR3, the DNA is TGCGCCAGCAGCTTTCGTTTTAGGAGGGATGGGTCCTACAATGAGCAGTTCTTC. Amino acid sequence: CASSFRFRRDGSYNEQFF.

The J gene is TRBJ2-7, the V gene TRBV10-3; D uncertain. Deletions cut 2 bases from V and 3 bases from J, with 14 bases between. Germline V gene sequence: CDR1 ENHRY, CDR2 SYGVKD. The CDR3 is made up of 15 amino acids. The CDR3 is CAISEGELLVYEQYF. The CDR3 nucleotides read TGTGCCATCAGTGAGGGAGAACTTCTAGTCTACGAGCAGTACTTC.

This chain joins TRBV27 and TRBJ2-7; 10 bases agree with TRBD2. V shed 7 bases and J 3 bases; nucleotides not matched to a gene: 9. This CDR3 has 15 residues. The V gene's germline CDR1 is MNHEY and CDR2 SMNVEV (reference sequence). CDR3 DNA: TGTGCCAGCACCCCCCTAGCGGGAGACTTCTACGAGCAGTACTTC. It translates to CASTPLAGDFYEQYF.

The CDR3 protein is CASSQRESPLHF. In DNA, the CDR3 is TGTGCCAGCAGCCAGCGGGAGTCACCCCTCCACTTT. The chain has TRBV14 and TRBJ1-6; D gene unclear. The CDR3 is made up of 12 amino acids. Germline CDR1 is SGHDN and CDR2 is FVKESK. V lost 3 bases, J lost 10 bases, and 7 bases lay in between.

The rearrangement uses TRBV6-6 and TRBJ2-2; D gene unclear. Germline V gene sequence: CDR1 MNHNY, CDR2 SVGAGI (reference sequence). CDR3 length: 14 amino acids. Trimming cost V 6 bases and J 0 bases, with 8 bases left between them. CDR3 protein: CASSYTTNTGELFF. The CDR3 nucleotides read TGTGCCAGCAGCTATACCACGAACACCGGGGAGCTGTTTTTT.

This chain joins TRBV6-5 and TRBJ1-2, with unresolved D. Trimming cost V 6 bases and J 1 base, with 9 bases left between them. The V gene's germline CDR1 is MNHEY and CDR2 SVGAGI. The CDR3 length is 13 residues. The CDR3 reads CASSSTVNYGYTF. Here the CDR3 DNA reads TGTGCCAGCAGCTCCACAGTTAACTATGGCTACACCTTC.

This chain joins TRBV7-2 and TRBJ2-5, with 14 positions matching TRBD2. With V trimmed by 8 bases and J by 2 bases, 4 bases remained unmatched. The CDR3 length is 15 residues. Germline lookup yields CDR1 SGHTA and CDR2 FQGNSA. CDR3 sequence reads: CASQGLAGEQETQYF. CDR3 DNA: TGTGCCAGCCAGGGACTAGCGGGGGAACAAGAGACCCAGTACTTC.

The rearrangement joins TRBV28 to TRBJ2-5, with TRBD2 identical over 7 bases. Germline-derived CDR1 and CDR2 are MDHEN and SYDVKM. V shed 2 bases and J 4 bases; nucleotides not matched to a gene: 10. This CDR3 is 16 amino acids long. The CDR3 bases are TGTGCCAGCAGTTTAGGGCTAGCGGTGAGACGAGAGACCCAGTACTTC. It specifies CASSLGLAVRRETQYF.